The T cell receptor beta chain described here comes from a study of Tregs in tolerant kidney transplant recipients. This clone is classed as medium-sized by frequency. Its antigen is as yet unknown. The read comes to an end 3 residues before the CDR3 does, leaving the germline J gene to fill in the end. Broader study findings: For some patients, primers changed over time, blocking nucleotide-level comparison.

CDR3 length: 16 residues. The ends lost 3 bases at V and 6 bases at J; junction bases unmatched: 5. The germline V gene encodes CDR1 MNHEY and CDR2 SMNVEV (reference sequence). The assay was immunoSEQ multiplex PCR, and TCRdb's table has in-frame clones only and misses some. The repertoire shows 2,000 to 3,000 clones; the top ten hold 5.2%. FACS sorting followed a roughly six-day coculture of CFSE-labeled recipient PBMCs with irradiated graft donor PBMCs. This TCR was recovered from a human patient who received a combined kidney and bone marrow transplant. Here the sequenced sample was CD8+ T cells from blood cultured with allogeneic cells, taken before the transplant. The rearrangement uses TRBV27 and TRBJ2-1, with 13 bases that match TRBD2. CDR3 sequence: CASSFLGTSGINEQFF. CDR3 DNA, as far as it was read: TGTGCCAGCAGTTTCCTTGGGACTAGCGGGATCAATGAG.